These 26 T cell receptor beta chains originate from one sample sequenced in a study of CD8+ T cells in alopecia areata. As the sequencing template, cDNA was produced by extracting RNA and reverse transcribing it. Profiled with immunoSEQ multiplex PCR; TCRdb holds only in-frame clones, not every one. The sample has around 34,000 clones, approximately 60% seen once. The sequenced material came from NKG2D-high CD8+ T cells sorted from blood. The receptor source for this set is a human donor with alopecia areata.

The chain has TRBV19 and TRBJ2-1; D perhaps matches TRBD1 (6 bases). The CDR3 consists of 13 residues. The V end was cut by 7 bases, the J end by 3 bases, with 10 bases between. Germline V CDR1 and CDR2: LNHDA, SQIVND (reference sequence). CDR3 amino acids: CASTLDSYNEQFF. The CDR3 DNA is TGTGCCAGTACTCTGGACAGCTACAATGAGCAGTTCTTC.

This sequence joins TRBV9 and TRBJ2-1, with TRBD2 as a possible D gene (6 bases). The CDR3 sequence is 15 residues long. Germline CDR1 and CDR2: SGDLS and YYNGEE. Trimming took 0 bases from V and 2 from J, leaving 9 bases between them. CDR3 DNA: TGTGCCAGCAGCGTAGAAGGGACTGCCTACAATGAGCAGTTCTTC. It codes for CASSVEGTAYNEQFF.

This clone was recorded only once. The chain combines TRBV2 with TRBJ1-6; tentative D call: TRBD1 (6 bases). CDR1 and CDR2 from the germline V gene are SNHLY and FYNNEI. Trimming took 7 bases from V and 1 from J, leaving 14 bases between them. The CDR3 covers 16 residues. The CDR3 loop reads CASTGGGGSYNSPLHF. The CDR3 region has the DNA TGTGCCAGCACTGGGGGGGGCGGATCCTATAATTCACCCCTCCACTTT.

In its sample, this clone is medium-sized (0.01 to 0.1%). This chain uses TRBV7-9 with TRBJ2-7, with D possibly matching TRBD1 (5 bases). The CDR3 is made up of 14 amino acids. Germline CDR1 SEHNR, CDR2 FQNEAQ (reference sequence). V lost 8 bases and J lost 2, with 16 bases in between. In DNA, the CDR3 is TGTGCCAGCGGGAATAAGACAGCCCCCTACGAGCAGTACTTC. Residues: CASGNKTAPYEQYF.

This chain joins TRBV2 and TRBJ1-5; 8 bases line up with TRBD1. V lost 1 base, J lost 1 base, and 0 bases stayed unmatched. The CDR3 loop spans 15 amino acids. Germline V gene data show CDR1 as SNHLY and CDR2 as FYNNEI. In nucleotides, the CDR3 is TGTGCCAGCAGTGAAGGGGACAGGAGCAATCAGCCCCAGCATTTT. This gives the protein CASSEGDRSNQPQHF.

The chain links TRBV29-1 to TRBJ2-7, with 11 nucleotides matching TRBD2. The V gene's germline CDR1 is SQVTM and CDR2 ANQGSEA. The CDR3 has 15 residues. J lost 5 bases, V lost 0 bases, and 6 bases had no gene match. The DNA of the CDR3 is TGCAGCGTTGAAGAGGCTAGCGGGAGGATACACGAGCAGTACTTC. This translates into CSVEEASGRIHEQYF.

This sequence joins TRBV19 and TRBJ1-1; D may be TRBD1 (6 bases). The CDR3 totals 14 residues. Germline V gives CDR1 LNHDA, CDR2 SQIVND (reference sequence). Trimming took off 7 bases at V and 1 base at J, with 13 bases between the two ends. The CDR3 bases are TGTGCCAGTAACCCGAGGACAGCGAACACTGAAGCTTTCTTT. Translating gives CASNPRTANTEAFF.

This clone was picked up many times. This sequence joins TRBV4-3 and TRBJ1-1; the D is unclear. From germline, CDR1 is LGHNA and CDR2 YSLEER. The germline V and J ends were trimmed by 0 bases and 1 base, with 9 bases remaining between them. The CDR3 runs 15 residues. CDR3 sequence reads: CASSQDSGGNTEAFF. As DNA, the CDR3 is TGCGCCAGCAGCCAAGACAGTGGAGGGAACACTGAAGCTTTCTTT.

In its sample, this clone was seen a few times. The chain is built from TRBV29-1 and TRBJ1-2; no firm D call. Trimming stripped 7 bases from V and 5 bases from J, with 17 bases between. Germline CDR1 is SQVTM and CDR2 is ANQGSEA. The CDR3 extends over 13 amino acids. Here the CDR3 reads CSAALATAYGYTF. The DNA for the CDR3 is TGCAGCGCTGCACTGGCAACCGCTTATGGCTACACCTTC.

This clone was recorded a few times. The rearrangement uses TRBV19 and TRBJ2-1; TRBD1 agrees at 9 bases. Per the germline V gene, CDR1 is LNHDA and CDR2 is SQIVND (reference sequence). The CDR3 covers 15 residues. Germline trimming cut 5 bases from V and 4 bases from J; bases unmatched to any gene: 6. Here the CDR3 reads CASSATGGGYNEQFF. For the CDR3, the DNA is TGTGCCAGTAGTGCTACAGGGGGCGGGTACAATGAGCAGTTCTTC.

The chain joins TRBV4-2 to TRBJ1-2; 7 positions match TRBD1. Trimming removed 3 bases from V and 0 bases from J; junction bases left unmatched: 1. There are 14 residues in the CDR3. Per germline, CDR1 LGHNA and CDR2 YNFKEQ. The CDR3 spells CASSQTGSNYGYTF. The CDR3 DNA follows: TGTGCCAGCAGCCAGACAGGGTCTAACTATGGCTACACCTTC.

The CDR3 is CATSLTVGGEQFF. CDR3 nucleotide sequence: TGTGCCACCAGCCTTACGGTAGGAGGTGAGCAGTTCTTC. V is TRBV15 and J is TRBJ2-1, with D perhaps TRBD2 (5 bases). The germline V and J ends were trimmed by 5 bases and 9 bases, with 14 bases remaining between them. The length of the CDR3 is 13 residues. Germline CDR1 reads LNHNV; CDR2 reads YYDKDF (reference sequence).

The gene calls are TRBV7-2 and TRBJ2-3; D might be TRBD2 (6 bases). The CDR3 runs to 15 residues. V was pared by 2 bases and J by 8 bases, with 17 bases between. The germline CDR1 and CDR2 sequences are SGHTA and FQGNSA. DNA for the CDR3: TGTGCCAGCAGCTTATCTCCTTCTAGCGTGGGTACGCAGTATTTT. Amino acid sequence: CASSLSPSSVGTQYF. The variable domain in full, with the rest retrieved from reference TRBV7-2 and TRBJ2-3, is GAGVSQSPSNKVTEKGKDVELRCDPISGHTALYWYRQSLGQGLEFLIYFQGNSAPDKSGLPSDRFSAERTGGSVSTLTIQRTQQEDSAVYLCASSLSPSSVGTQYFGPGTRLTVL.

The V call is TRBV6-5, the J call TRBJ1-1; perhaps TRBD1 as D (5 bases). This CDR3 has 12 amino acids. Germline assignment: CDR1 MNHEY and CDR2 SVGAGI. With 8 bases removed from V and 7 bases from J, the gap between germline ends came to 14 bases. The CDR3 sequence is CASHPLRGEAFF. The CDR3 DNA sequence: TGTGCCAGCCACCCCCTGAGGGGTGAAGCTTTCTTT.

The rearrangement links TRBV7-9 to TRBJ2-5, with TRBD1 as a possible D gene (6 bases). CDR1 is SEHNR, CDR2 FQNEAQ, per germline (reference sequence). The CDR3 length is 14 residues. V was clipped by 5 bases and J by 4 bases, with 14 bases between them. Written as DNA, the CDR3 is TGTGCCAGCAGCCCAGCCCAGGGGCGAGAGACCCAGTACTTC. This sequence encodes CASSPAQGRETQYF.

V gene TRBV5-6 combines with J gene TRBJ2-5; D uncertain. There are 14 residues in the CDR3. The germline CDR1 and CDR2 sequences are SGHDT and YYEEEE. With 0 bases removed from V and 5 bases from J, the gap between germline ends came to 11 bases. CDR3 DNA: TGTGCCAGCAGCTTGGTGGATGCCGAGGAGACCCAGTACTTC. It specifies CASSLVDAEETQYF.

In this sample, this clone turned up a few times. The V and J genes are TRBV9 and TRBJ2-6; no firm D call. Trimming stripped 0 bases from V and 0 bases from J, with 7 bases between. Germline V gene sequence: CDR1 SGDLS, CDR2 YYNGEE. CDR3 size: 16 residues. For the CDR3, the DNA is TGTGCCAGCAGCGTAGGTCAGAACTCTGGGGCCAACGTCCTGACTTTC. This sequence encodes CASSVGQNSGANVLTF. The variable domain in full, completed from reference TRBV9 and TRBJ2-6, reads DSGVTQTPKHLITATGQRVTLRCSPRSGDLSVYWYQQSLDQGLQFLIQYYNGEERAKGNILERFSAQQFPDLHSELNLSSLELGDSALYFCASSVGQNSGANVLTFGAGSRLTVL.

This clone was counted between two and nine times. CDR3 sequence reads: CASSIGRGSDGYTF. The CDR3 DNA follows: TGTGCCAGTAGTATCGGTAGGGGATCGGATGGCTACACCTTC. This chain joins TRBV19 and TRBJ1-2; D perhaps matches TRBD1 (5 bases). The CDR3 has 14 amino acids. Per the germline V gene, CDR1 is LNHDA and CDR2 is SQIVND (reference sequence). The germline V and J ends were trimmed by 3 bases and 6 bases, with 14 bases remaining between them.

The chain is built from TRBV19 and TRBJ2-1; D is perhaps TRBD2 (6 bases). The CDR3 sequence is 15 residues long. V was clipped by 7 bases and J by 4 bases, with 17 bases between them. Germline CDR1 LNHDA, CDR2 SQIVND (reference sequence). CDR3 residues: CASTPNKGGYNEQFF. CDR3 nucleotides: TGTGCCAGTACTCCGAACAAGGGAGGATACAATGAGCAGTTCTTC.

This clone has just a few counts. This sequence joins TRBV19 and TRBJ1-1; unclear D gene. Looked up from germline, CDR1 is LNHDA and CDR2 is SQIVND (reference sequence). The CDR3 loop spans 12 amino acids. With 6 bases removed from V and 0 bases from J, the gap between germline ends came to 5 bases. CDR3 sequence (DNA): TGTGCCAGTAGCGTCATGAACACTGAAGCTTTCTTT. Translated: CASSVMNTEAFF.

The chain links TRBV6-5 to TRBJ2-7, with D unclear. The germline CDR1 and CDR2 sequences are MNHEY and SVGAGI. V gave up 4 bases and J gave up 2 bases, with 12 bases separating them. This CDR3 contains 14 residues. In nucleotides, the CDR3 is TGTGCCAGCAGTTCCCGACGCGCTACCTACGAGCAGTACTTC. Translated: CASSSRRATYEQYF.

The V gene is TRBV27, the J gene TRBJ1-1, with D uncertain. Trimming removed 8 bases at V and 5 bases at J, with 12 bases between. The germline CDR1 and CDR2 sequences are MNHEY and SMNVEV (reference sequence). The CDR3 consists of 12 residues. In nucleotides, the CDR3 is TGTGCCAGCGCTGCAGGAGGAACTGAAGCTTTCTTT. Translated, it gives CASAAGGTEAFF.

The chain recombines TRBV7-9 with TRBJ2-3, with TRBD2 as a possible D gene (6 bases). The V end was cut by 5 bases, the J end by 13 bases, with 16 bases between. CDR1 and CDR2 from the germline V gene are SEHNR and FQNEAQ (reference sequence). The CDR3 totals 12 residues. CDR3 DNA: TGTGCCAGCAGCGGAGGGGCCTCCTTGAAGTATTTT. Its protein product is CASSGGASLKYF.

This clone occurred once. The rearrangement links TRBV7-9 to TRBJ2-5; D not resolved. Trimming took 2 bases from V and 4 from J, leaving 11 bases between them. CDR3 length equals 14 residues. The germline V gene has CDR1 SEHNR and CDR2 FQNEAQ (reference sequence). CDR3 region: CASSLRSKGETQYF. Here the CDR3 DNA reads TGTGCCAGCAGCTTAAGGTCCAAGGGAGAGACCCAGTACTTC.

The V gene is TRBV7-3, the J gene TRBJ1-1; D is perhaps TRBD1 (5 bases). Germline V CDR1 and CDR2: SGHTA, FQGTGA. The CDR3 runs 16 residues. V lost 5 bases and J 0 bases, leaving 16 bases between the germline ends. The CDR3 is CASSLGFGDLNTEAFF. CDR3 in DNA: TGTGCCAGCAGCCTAGGGTTTGGGGACTTGAACACTGAAGCTTTCTTT.

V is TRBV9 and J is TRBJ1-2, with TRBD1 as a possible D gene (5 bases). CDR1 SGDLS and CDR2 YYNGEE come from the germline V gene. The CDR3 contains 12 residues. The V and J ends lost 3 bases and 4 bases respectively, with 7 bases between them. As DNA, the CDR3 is TGTGCCAGCAGCGAGGGGACCTATGGCTACACCTTC. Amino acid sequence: CASSEGTYGYTF.